The text below deals with one T cell receptor (beta chain). Its antigen is undetermined. This entry is derived from a study of cytomegalovirus exposure and HLA in healthy donors. Primers included in the PCR were 60 Vbeta and 13 Jbeta primers. In the original workflow: Later analysis identified tens of millions of unique TCR beta chains, 9 million to 13 million shared. Sequencing was performed with immunoSEQ multiplex PCR; in TCRdb, only in-frame clones are kept and a portion is missing. V, J and clone size reflect that table, while D and trimming were determined from the DNA. The table has over 200,000 clones, about 72% seen once. Findings and caveats of the study: CMV serostatus was the only recorded immune exposure for donors. Among the sequence variants, a highly shared cluster was likely an artifact of sequencing.

V was trimmed by 3 bases and J by 3 bases, leaving 11 bases between them. The length of the CDR3 is 14 residues. Germline CDR1 is LNHDA and CDR2 is SQIVND (reference sequence). The material sequenced was PBMCs. The chain links TRBV19 to TRBJ1-1, with D unclear. The sequence was collected from a male donor in good health and CMV-seronegative. The CDR3 region is CASSINVGDTEAFF. The CDR3 DNA reads TGTGCCAGTAGTATTAACGTGGGCGACACTGAAGCTTTCTTT. The whole variable domain, filled in from reference TRBV19 and TRBJ1-1, reads DGGITQSPKYLFRKEGQNVTLSCEQNLNHDAMYWYRQDPGQGLRLIYYSQIVNDFQKGDIAEGYSVSREKKESFPLTVTSAQKNPTAFYLCASSINVGDTEAFFGQGTRLTVV.